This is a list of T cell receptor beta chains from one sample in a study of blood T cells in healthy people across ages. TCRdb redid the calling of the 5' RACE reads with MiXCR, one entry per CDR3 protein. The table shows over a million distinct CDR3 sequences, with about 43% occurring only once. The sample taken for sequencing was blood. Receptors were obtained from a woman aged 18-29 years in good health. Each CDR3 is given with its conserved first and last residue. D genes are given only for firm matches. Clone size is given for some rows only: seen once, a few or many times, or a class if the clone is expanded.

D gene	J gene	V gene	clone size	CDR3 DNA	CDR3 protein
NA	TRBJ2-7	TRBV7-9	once	TGTGCCAGCAGGGGGCTAGCGCTAAACAATGAGCAGTACTTC	CASRGLALNNEQYF
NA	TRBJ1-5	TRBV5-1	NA	TGCGCCAGTAGCCGGGAGGGTTTCGGGCAGCCCCAGCATTTT	CASSREGFGQPQHF
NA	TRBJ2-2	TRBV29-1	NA	TGCAGCGTTTCGGACACCGGGGAGCTGTTTTTT	CSVSDTGELFF
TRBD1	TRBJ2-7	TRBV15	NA	TGTGCCACCAGCAGAGTCTGGGACAGGGAAACGCAGTACTTC	CATSRVWDRETQYF
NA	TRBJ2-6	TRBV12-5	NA	TGTGCTAGTGGTTTGGTCGGGGGCTTCAGGGCCAACGTCCTGACTTTC	CASGLVGGFRANVLTF
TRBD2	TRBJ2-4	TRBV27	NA	TGTGCCGGCAGGCCCCCGGGACTAGTATCAAACATTCAGTACTTC	CAGRPPGLVSNIQYF
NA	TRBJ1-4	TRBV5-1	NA	TGCGCCAGCAAACAAAACCGTGGGGGCTTCTCCGAAAAACTGTTTTTT	CASKQNRGGFSEKLFF
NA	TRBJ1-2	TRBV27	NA	TGTGCCAGCAGTTTCGCTGGCGATGCCTATGGCTACACCTTC	CASSFAGDAYGYTF
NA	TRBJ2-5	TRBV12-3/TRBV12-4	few	TGTGCCAGCAGCTCCGGAGGAACGTACCAAGAGACCCAGTACTTC	CASSSGGTYQETQYF
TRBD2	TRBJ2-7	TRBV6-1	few	TGTGCCAGCAGTGAAGCGCCTAGCGGGGTCTACGAGCAGTACTTC	CASSEAPSGVYEQYF
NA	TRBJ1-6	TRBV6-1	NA	TGTGCCAGCAGTAATGGCCTCTGGGGTCTTTTAGAGTCACCCCTCCACTTT	CASSNGLWGLLESPLHF
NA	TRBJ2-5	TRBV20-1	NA	TGCAGTGCTATATCGGTGGACTTACAAGAGACCCAGTACTTC	CSAISVDLQETQYF
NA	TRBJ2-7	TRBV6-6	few	TGTGCCAGCAGTTACACCGCTTCAGTCGGGAACGAGCAGTACTTC	CASSYTASVGNEQYF
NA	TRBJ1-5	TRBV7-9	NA	TGTGCCAGCAGCTTATTAGGGACGCAGCCCCAGCATTTT	CASSLLGTQPQHF
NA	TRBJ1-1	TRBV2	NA	TGTGCCAGCAGGCGCCTGGGGACGAACACTGAAGCTTTCTTT	CASRRLGTNTEAFF
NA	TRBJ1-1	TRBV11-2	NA	TGTGCCAGCAGCCTAGCTGGAGGGACGGGCACTGAAGCTTTCTTT	CASSLAGGTGTEAFF
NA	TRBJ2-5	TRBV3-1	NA	TGTGCCAGCAGCCAGGAGGTAGGGAGGTCAGACCAAGAGACCCAGTACTTC	CASSQEVGRSDQETQYF
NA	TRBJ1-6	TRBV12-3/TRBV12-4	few	TGTGCCAGCAGGTCCCCCGGGGGAGACTCACCCCTCCACTTT	CASRSPGGDSPLHF
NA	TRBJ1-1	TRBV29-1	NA	TGCAGCGTCGAAGGGGGGGGTGGTGAAGCTTTCTTT	CSVEGGGGEAFF
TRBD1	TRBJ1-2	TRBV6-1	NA	TGTGCCAGCAACCCGACAGGGCCCGGGTATGGCTACACCTTC	CASNPTGPGYGYTF
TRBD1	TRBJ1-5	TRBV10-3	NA	TGTGCCATCAGTGGTGGGACAGCAGGGCCCCAGCATTTT	CAISGGTAGPQHF
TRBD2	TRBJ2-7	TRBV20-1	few	TGCAGTGCTAATGCGGGAGGGGGAGTCTACGAGCAGTACTTC	CSANAGGGVYEQYF
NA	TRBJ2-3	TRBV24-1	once	TGTGCCACCAGTGATTCCCCGGGGAGCGGAGTTCCCACAGATACGCAGTATTTT	CATSDSPGSGVPTDTQYF
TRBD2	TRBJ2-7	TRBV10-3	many	TGTGCCATCAGTGAGACTAGCGGTTCCCGTACTAGCTACGAGCAGTACTTC	CAISETSGSRTSYEQYF
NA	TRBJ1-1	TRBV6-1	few	TGTGCCAGCAGTGAGGGGCTTCGGGGGAACACTGAAGCTTTCTTT	CASSEGLRGNTEAFF
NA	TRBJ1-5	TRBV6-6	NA	TGTGCCAGCAGTTACTCGGTCGGGGGAGGTCCGCCCCAGCATTTT	CASSYSVGGGPPQHF
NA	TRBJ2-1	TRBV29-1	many	TGCAGCGTTGAGCTCCCCACCTCCAATGAGCAGTTCTTC	CSVELPTSNEQFF
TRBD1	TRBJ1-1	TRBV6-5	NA	TGTGCCAGCAGTTACTTAAGTTACAGGGGGCCGAACACTGAAGCTTTCTTT	CASSYLSYRGPNTEAFF
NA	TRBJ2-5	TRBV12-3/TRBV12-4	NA	TGTGCCAGCAGTCCGACTGACCCGAAGACCCAGTACTTC	CASSPTDPKTQYF